Listed below are T cell receptor beta chains from one sample, sequenced in a study of glioma-infiltrating T cells. TCRdb re-analysed the multiplex PCR reads in MiXCR, keeping a single row per CDR3 protein. The sample lists around 10,000 distinct CDR3 sequences; under 65% were seen once. The sequenced sample was glioma tissue, nonneoplastic brain tissue, or PBMCs (not recorded which). These receptors originate from a human donor with low-grade glioma or glioblastoma, undergoing nonglioma brain surgery, or in good health (not recorded which). Each CDR3 is given with its conserved first and last residue. D genes are given only for firm matches. Size is stated for part of the rows, as once, few or many counts, or as a class when the clone is expanded.

-	TRBV20-1	TRBJ2-5	few	CSARGSVAETQYF	TGCAGTGCTAGAGGCTCAGTAGCGGAGACCCAGTACTTC
-	TRBV4-2	TRBJ2-2	-	CSSSPLSGDTGDLFF	TGTTCCAGCAGCCCACTATCGGGAGACACCGGGGATCTGTTTTTT
-	TRBV4-3	TRBJ1-2	many	CASSQEAVTVEKYGYTF	TGCGCCAGCAGCCAAGAGGCGGTGACAGTAGAAAAATATGGCTACACATTC
TRBD2	TRBV3-1	TRBJ2-7	many	CASSQEEGLAGEAQYF	TGTGCCAGCAGCCAAGAAGAGGGACTAGCGGGAGAGGCGCAGTACTTC
-	TRBV15	TRBJ2-5	-	CATRSWLQGKTQCF	TGTGCCACCAGAAGCTGGCTCCAGGGAAAGACCCAGTGCTTC
-	TRBV18	TRBJ2-7	-	CASSPIGASGNEQYF	TGTGCCAGCTCACCAATCGGAGCATCTGGGAACGAGCAGTACTTC
-	TRBV20-1	TRBJ1-1	medium-sized	CSASNWEMNTEAFF	TGCAGTGCTAGTAATTGGGAAATGAACACTGAAGCTTTCTTT
-	TRBV20-1	TRBJ1-1	large	CSARGPNTEAFF	TGCAGTGCTAGAGGGCCGAACACTGAAGCTTTCTTT
-	TRBV3-1	TRBJ1-1	medium-sized	CASSQSSPTEAFF	TGTGCCAGCAGCCAGAGCTCACCCACTGAAGCTTTCTTT
-	TRBV7-3	TRBJ1-1	-	CDSSRGQNTEAFF	TGTGACAGCTCGCGGGGGCAGAACACTGAAGCTTTCTTT
TRBD1	TRBV12-3/TRBV12-4	TRBJ1-1	medium-sized	CASSLGQGGTEAFF	TGTGCCAGCAGTTTGGGACAGGGTGGGACTGAAGCTTTCTTT
-	TRBV20-1	TRBJ1-5	medium-sized	CSARGGRVGNQPQHF	TGCAGTGCTAGAGGGGGTAGGGTTGGAAATCAGCCCCAGCATTTT
-	TRBV9	TRBJ1-1	many	CASSVGDRLNTEAFF	TGTGCCAGCAGCGTAGGGGATCGTTTGAACACTGAAGCTTTCTTT
-	TRBV7-3	TRBJ1-1	-	CASSLTGWTTEAFF	TGTGCCAGCAGCTTGACTGGGTGGACCACTGAAGCTTTCTTT
-	TRBV2	TRBJ1-2	-	CASSGGSDYCYTF	TGTGCCAGCAGTGGAGGCAGTGACTATTGCTACACCTTC
TRBD1	TRBV2	TRBJ2-7	medium-sized	CASGQDPSYEQYF	TGTGCCAGCGGACAGGACCCTTCCTACGAGCAGTACTTC
-	TRBV7-8	TRBJ2-5	medium-sized	CASSLAVQETQYF	TGTGCCAGCAGCTTAGCGGTCCAAGAGACCCAGTACTTC
-	TRBV7-9	TRBJ2-3	medium-sized	CASSLSLADTQYF	TGTGCCAGCAGCTTGAGTCTGGCAGATACGCAGTATTTT
TRBD1	TRBV3-1	TRBJ2-7	medium-sized	CASSQDGGQTYEQYF	TGTGCCAGCAGCCAAGATGGGGGACAGACATACGAGCAGTACTTC
TRBD1	TRBV2	TRBJ2-2	-	CASIDLGTGNTVELFF	TGTGCCAGCATTGATCTCGGGACAGGAAACACCGTGGAGCTGTTTTTT
TRBD2	TRBV12-3/TRBV12-4	TRBJ2-1	many	CASSGDREANEQFF	TGTGCCAGCAGTGGGGACCGGGAGGCGAATGAGCAGTTCTTC
TRBD1	TRBV20-1	TRBJ1-2	medium-sized	CSALRQGEEGYTF	TGCAGTGCCCTACGACAGGGGGAAGAAGGCTACACCTTC
-	TRBV28	TRBJ1-2	-	CASSSRGYGYTF	TGTGCCAGCAGTTCCAGGGGCTATGGCTACACCTTC
-	TRBV28	TRBJ2-2	-	CASAPPGPTLTVELFF	TGTGCCAGCGCCCCTCCTGGACCCACTCTCACCGTGGAGCTGTTTTTT
-	TRBV6-2/TRBV6-3	TRBJ2-2	-	CVSTPKEVADMRRVFAGELFF	TGTGTCAGCACCCCAAAAGAGGTAGCGGACATGAGAAGGGTATTCGCCGGTGAGCTGTTTTTT
-	TRBV24-1	TRBJ2-1	medium-sized	CATSDLRQGNEQFF	TGTGCCACCAGTGATTTAAGGCAGGGCAATGAGCAGTTCTTC
TRBD2	TRBV20-1	TRBJ2-7	once	CSARKLAGSPYEPSF	TGCAGTGCTAGAAAACTAGCGGGATCCCCTTACGAGCCGTCCTTC
-	TRBV28	TRBJ2-4	-	CASSPGTRVNIEYF	TGTGCCAGCAGTCCAGGGACAAGGGTAAACATTGAGTACTTC
-	TRBV20-1	TRBJ1-1	once	CSEMGDACTEAFF	TGCAGTGAGATGGGCGATGCTTGCACTGAAGCTTTCTTT
-	TRBV12-3/TRBV12-4	TRBJ1-2	many	CASSRTGSGSNYGYTF	TGTGCCAGCAGCAGGACGGGGTCAGGGTCAAACTATGGCTACACCTTC
-	TRBV3-1	TRBJ2-3	-	CASNHLGSQGTQYF	TGTGCCAGCAATCATCTGGGGTCCCAGGGTACGCAGTATTTT
-	TRBV28	TRBJ2-1	once	CASSKSALSYNEQFF	TGTGCCAGCAGTAAAAGCGCCTTGAGCTACAATGAGCAGTTCTTC
-	TRBV28	TRBJ1-1	-	CDSSLVSGTQSEAFF	TGTGACAGCAGTTTGGTTTCGGGCACACAATCAGAAGCTTTCTTT
-	TRBV6-2/TRBV6-3	TRBJ2-1	-	CARSYLGSSRSYNEQLF	TGTGCCAGAAGTTACCTTGGTAGTAGCAGATCCTACAATGAGCAGTTATTC
-	TRBV9	TRBJ1-1	-	CASSEMDSPRTETFF	TGTGCCAGCAGCGAAATGGACAGCCCGCGCACTGAGACTTTCTTT
-	TRBV12-5	TRBJ1-5	medium-sized	CASGLGQGNQPQHF	TGTGCTAGTGGTTTAGGTCAGGGCAATCAGCCCCAGCATTTT
-	TRBV12-3/TRBV12-4	TRBJ1-1	-	CASSLIQKTGAFF	TGTGCCAGCAGTTTAATCCAGAAAACTGGAGCTTTCTTT
-	TRBV20-1	TRBJ2-1	-	CSARDSRAGATYNEQFF	TGCAGTGCTAGAGATTCTCGAGCGGGTGCCACCTACAATGAGCAGTTCTTC
TRBD2	TRBV28	TRBJ2-5	hyperexpanded	CASTSADWRGQETQYF	TGTGCCAGCACTTCTGCCGACTGGCGGGGGCAAGAGACCCAGTACTTC
-	TRBV4-2	TRBJ2-7	-	CANSQLLSYEQYF	TGTGCCAACAGCCAATTGCTCTCCTACGAGCAGTACTTC
TRBD1	TRBV6-1	TRBJ1-3	medium-sized	CASREAGQIRSGNTIYF	TGTGCCAGCAGAGAAGCGGGACAGATCCGCTCTGGAAACACCATATATTTT
-	TRBV4-1	TRBJ2-3	-	CASSQASAVTDTQYF	TGCGCCAGCAGCCAAGCGAGTGCTGTGACAGACACGCAGTATTTT
-	TRBV27	TRBJ1-1	-	CASSFYGGPGELFF	TGTGCCAGCAGTTTCTACGGGGGTCCCGGGGAGCTGTTCTTT
-	TRBV5-4	TRBJ2-7	many	CASSLSGSWIHEQYF	TGTGCCAGCAGCTTGAGTGGGAGTTGGATCCACGAGCAGTACTTC
TRBD2	TRBV20-1	TRBJ2-7	-	CGARGTRGRPAYEQYF	TGCGGTGCTAGAGGGACTAGAGGGCGGCCGGCCTACGAGCAGTACTTC
-	TRBV24-1	TRBJ1-1	medium-sized	CATSDPHGKNTEAFF	TGTGCCACCAGTGACCCCCACGGCAAGAACACTGAAGCTTTCTTT
-	TRBV7-2	TRBJ2-7	medium-sized	CASSLDHSEQYF	TGTGCCAGCAGCTTAGACCACTCCGAGCAGTACTTC
TRBD1	TRBV12-3/TRBV12-4	TRBJ1-1	many	CASMTGQLNTEAFF	TGTGCCAGCATGACGGGACAGTTGAACACTGAAGCTTTCTTT
-	TRBV29-1	TRBJ2-7	medium-sized	CSVEWSGAAKQYF	TGCAGCGTTGAATGGTCGGGGGCAGCGAAGCAGTACTTC
-	TRBV18	TRBJ1-1	-	CASSPQVTWYTEAFF	TGTGCCAGCTCACCACAGGTGACCTGGTACACTGAAGCTTTCTTT
-	TRBV6-1	TRBJ1-2	-	CAIIENGGPYGYTF	TGTGCCATCATTGAGAATGGGGGTCCCTATGGCTACACCTTC
TRBD2	TRBV7-7	TRBJ2-1	-	CARSDRPTSSDEQFF	TGTGCTAGAAGCGATCGACCGACTAGCAGCGATGAGCAGTTCTTC
-	TRBV25-1	TRBJ1-1	medium-sized	CASRKMGNTEAFF	TGTGCCAGCAGAAAAATGGGGAACACTGAAGCTTTCTTT
-	TRBV20-1	TRBJ2-7	-	CSATEQTRPSYEQYF	TGCAGTGCTACAGAACAGACTAGACCCTCCTACGAGCAGTACTTC
-	TRBV5-6	TRBJ2-7	many	CASSLAGTPAYEQYF	TGTGCCAGCAGCTTGGCCGGGACTCCGGCCTACGAGCAGTACTTC
-	TRBV20-1	TRBJ1-1	-	CSALLGGNTGAFF	TGCAGTGCGCTCTTGGGGGGTAACACTGGAGCTTTCTTT
-	TRBV7-9	TRBJ1-1	medium-sized	CASSFNHPTEAFF	TGTGCCAGCAGCTTTAATCATCCCACTGAAGCTTTCTTT
-	TRBV10-2	TRBJ1-5	-	CASSGQRSQPQHF	TGCGCCAGCAGCGGACAAAGGAGTCAGCCCCAGCATTTT
TRBD1	TRBV7-9	TRBJ2-3	medium-sized	CASSPGQFITDTQYF	TGTGCCAGCAGCCCGGGACAGTTCATCACAGATACGCAGTATTTT